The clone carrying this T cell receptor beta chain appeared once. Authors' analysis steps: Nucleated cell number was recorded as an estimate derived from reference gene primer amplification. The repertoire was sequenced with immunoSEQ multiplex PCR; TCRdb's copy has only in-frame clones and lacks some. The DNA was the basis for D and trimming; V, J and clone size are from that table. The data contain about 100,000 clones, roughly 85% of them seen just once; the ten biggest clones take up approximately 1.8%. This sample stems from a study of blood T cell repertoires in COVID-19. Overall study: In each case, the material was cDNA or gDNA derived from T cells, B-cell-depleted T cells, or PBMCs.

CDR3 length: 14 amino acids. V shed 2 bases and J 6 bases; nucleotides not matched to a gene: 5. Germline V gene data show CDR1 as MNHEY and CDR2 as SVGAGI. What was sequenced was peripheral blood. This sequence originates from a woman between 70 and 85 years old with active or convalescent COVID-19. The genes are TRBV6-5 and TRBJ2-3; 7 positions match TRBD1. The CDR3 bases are TGTGCCAGCAGTTACGGGGACAGACGTGATACGCAGTATTTT. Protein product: CASSYGDRRDTQYF.